Shown below are 21 T cell receptor beta chains from a single sample sequenced in a study of siplizumab effects on memory and regulatory T cells. Clones were sequenced by immunoSEQ multiplex PCR, and TCRdb holds only the in-frame ones, with some missing. Of approximately 100,000 clones listed, roughly 94% were seen once; the top ten hold over 0.55%. The sample comprised Tregs sorted from blood. The source is a human donor in good health.

The rearrangement links TRBV5-8 to TRBJ2-5, with D tentatively TRBD1 (5 bases). This CDR3 region has 13 residues. Per the germline V gene, CDR1 is SGHTS and CDR2 is YDEGEE. Trimming removed 3 bases at V and 7 bases at J, with 13 bases between. CDR3 DNA: TGTGCCAGCAGCTGGGGTCCTAGGGGGACCCAGTACTTC. As protein: CASSWGPRGTQYF.

This CDR3 is CSAEAQGQFF. CDR3 bases: TGCAGTGCCGAGGCACAGGGGCAGTTCTTC. The chain employs TRBV20-1 and TRBJ2-1; weak D call: TRBD1 (6 bases). This CDR3 has 10 amino acids. V was cut by 6 bases and J by 12 bases, with 12 bases left in between. Germline CDR1 DFQATT, CDR2 SNEGSKA (reference sequence).

The rearrangement joins TRBV18 to TRBJ2-7; TRBD2 matches 7 bases. The CDR3 sequence is 16 residues long. The V segment lost 6 bases and the J segment 0 bases; nucleotides outside the gene matches: 11. The germline V gene has CDR1 KGHSH and CDR2 LQKENI. This CDR3 reads CASSPKDSGRSYEQYF. CDR3 sequence (DNA): TGTGCCAGCTCCCCCAAAGATAGCGGGCGCTCCTACGAGCAGTACTTC.

The chain couples TRBV20-1 to TRBJ1-3, with no clear D. CDR1 and CDR2 from the germline V gene are DFQATT and SNEGSKA (reference sequence). This CDR3 comprises 11 residues. V was trimmed by 3 bases and J by 4 bases, leaving 4 bases between them. DNA of the CDR3: TGCAGTGCTAGGCGGGGAAACACCATATATTTT. Amino acids: CSARRGNTIYF.

This clone has a single count. This chain connects TRBV6-5 to TRBJ2-1; perhaps TRBD2 as D (6 bases). The germline V and J ends were trimmed by 5 bases and 6 bases, with 11 bases remaining between them. Per germline, CDR1 MNHEY and CDR2 SVGAGI. The CDR3 contains 13 residues. In DNA form, the CDR3 reads TGTGCCAGCAGTCGGGGGTCAAGCAATGAGCAGTTCTTC. Translation: CASSRGSSNEQFF.

The chain links TRBV19 to TRBJ1-5, with TRBD1 as a possible D gene (5 bases). V was cut by 3 bases and J by 7 bases, with 19 bases left in between. This CDR3 is built from 16 residues. Germline lookup yields CDR1 LNHDA and CDR2 SQIVND (reference sequence). CDR3 coding DNA: TGTGCCAGTAGTATGTGGGGCAGGGACGGCAGGCAGCCCCAGCATTTT. Its translation: CASSMWGRDGRQPQHF.

The chain carries TRBV7-9 and TRBJ2-1; D is undetermined. Germline V gene data show CDR1 as SEHNR and CDR2 as FQNEAQ (reference sequence). The CDR3 contains 11 residues. V lost 1 base and J lost 11, with 6 bases in between. The DNA of the CDR3 is TGTGCCAGCAGCTTAGGCAGGAAGCAGTTCTTC. As protein: CASSLGRKQFF. The variable domain in full, with the rest retrieved from reference TRBV7-9 and TRBJ2-1, is DTGVSQNPRHKITKRGQNVTFRCDPISEHNRLYWYRQTLGQGPEFLTYFQNEAQLEKSRLLSDRFSAERPKGSFSTLEIQRTEQGDSAMYLCASSLGRKQFFGPGTRLTVL.

This clone was counted once. V gene TRBV2 combines with J gene TRBJ1-2, with D possibly matching TRBD1 (5 bases). The CDR3 has 12 amino acids. V was cut by 3 bases and J by 11 bases, with 13 bases left in between. CDR1 and CDR2 (germline): SNHLY, FYNNEI. CDR3 protein: CASSEVPGGYTF. The CDR3 bases are TGTGCCAGCAGTGAGGTCCCGGGGGGGTACACCTTC.

The chain links TRBV19 to TRBJ2-6; 7 bases line up with TRBD1. The germline V gene encodes CDR1 LNHDA and CDR2 SQIVND (reference sequence). V lost 6 bases to trimming and J lost 0 bases; unmatched junction nucleotides: 8. This CDR3 contains 17 residues. Here the CDR3 DNA reads TGTGCCAGTAGGTTTCCGGGACAGAGCTCTGGGGCCAACGTCCTGACTTTC. The encoded protein is CASRFPGQSSGANVLTF.

V and J are TRBV15 and TRBJ2-3, with D hard to call. Germline V lookup: CDR1 LNHNV, CDR2 YYDKDF (reference sequence). The CDR3 contains 12 residues. The V end lost 7 bases, the J end lost 1 base, and 6 bases lay between the germline ends. The chain's CDR3 is CATTDGTDTQYF. The CDR3 DNA reads as TGTGCCACCACAGACGGCACAGATACGCAGTATTTT.

The V and J genes are TRBV27 and TRBJ2-4, with D perhaps assigned TRBD1 or TRBD2 (7 bases each). The CDR3 has 13 amino acids. Per the germline V gene, CDR1 is MNHEY and CDR2 is SMNVEV (reference sequence). V lost 6 bases to trimming and J lost 9 bases, with 15 bases between them. The CDR3 bases are TGTGCCAGCAGCAGGGGGACTAAGGGCATTCAGTACTTC. Amino acids: CASSRGTKGIQYF.

CDR3 protein: CASTRQGAGREPQHF. DNA of the CDR3: TGTGCCAGCACCAGACAGGGGGCGGGGAGGGAGCCCCAGCATTTT. The rearrangement uses TRBV28 and TRBJ1-5; 10 bases map to TRBD1. V shed 7 bases, J shed 8 bases, and the junction held 11 bases outside the gene matches. CDR3 length: 15 amino acids. Per germline, CDR1 MDHEN and CDR2 SYDVKM.

The chain is built from TRBV20-1 and TRBJ2-4; D perhaps matches TRBD1 (6 bases). CDR1 and CDR2 (germline): DFQATT, SNEGSKA (reference sequence). Between the trimmed V and J ends, which lost 4 bases and 14 bases, there was a span of 15 bases. The CDR3 loop spans 11 amino acids. This chain's CDR3 is CSATRGGHKYF. The CDR3 coding sequence is TGCAGTGCTACAAGAGGGGGACACAAGTACTTC.

Details on this clone: The same CDR3 also results from other DNA sequences found in this sample. The J gene is TRBJ1-2, the V gene TRBV5-4; D is unclear. The germline gives CDR1 SGHNT, CDR2 YYREEE (reference sequence). The CDR3 extends over 13 amino acids. The V gene lost 1 base and the J gene lost 2 bases, with 6 bases spanning the gap. CDR3 sequence: CASSLPDNYGYTF. In DNA form, the CDR3 reads TGTGCCAGCAGCTTGCCAGACAACTATGGCTACACCTTC.

The gene calls are TRBV5-1 and TRBJ2-1; maybe TRBD2 (5 bases). Per germline, CDR1 SGHRS and CDR2 YFSETQ. The V and J ends lost 3 bases and 2 bases respectively, with 12 bases between them. The CDR3 is 15 residues long. The DNA for the CDR3 is TGCGCCAGCAGCTCTATTCGGGGAGCCTACAATGAGCAGTTCTTC. This translates into CASSSIRGAYNEQFF.

The chain combines TRBV20-1 with TRBJ2-1; D is undetermined. The CDR3 spans 11 residues. With 2 bases removed from V and 5 bases from J, the gap between germline ends came to 4 bases. Germline loops: CDR1 DFQATT, CDR2 SNEGSKA (reference sequence). CDR3 sequence: CSARTDNEQFF. In DNA form, the CDR3 reads TGCAGTGCTAGAACTGACAATGAGCAGTTCTTC.

This clone was seen a single time. The rearrangement links TRBV18 to TRBJ2-3, with D unclear. The V end lost 3 bases, the J end lost 4 bases, and 14 bases lay between the germline ends. The CDR3 loop spans 15 amino acids. Germline CDR1 KGHSH, CDR2 LQKENI. CDR3 loop: CASSPLDQVADTQYF. CDR3 nucleotides: TGTGCCAGCTCACCTTTGGATCAGGTGGCAGATACGCAGTATTTT.

The chain combines TRBV18 with TRBJ1-3, with a tentative D call TRBD1 (5 bases). Between the trimmed V and J ends, which lost 4 bases and 4 bases, there was a span of 11 bases. The CDR3 is 14 residues long. CDR1 is KGHSH, CDR2 LQKENI, per germline. CDR3 coding DNA: TGTGCCAGCTCACATGACAGCAGAGGAAACACCATATATTTT. Its protein is CASSHDSRGNTIYF.

V and J are TRBV5-1 and TRBJ2-5, with 11 bases that match TRBD2. V shed 4 bases and J 5 bases; nucleotides not matched to a gene: 13. Germline V gene lookup returns CDR1 SGHRS and CDR2 YFSETQ. CDR3 length equals 17 residues. The CDR3: CASSRGLLAGVRETQYF. The CDR3 DNA is TGCGCCAGCAGCAGAGGCCTACTAGCGGGAGTTCGGGAGACCCAGTACTTC.

The rearrangement links TRBV27 to TRBJ2-2; D is unresolved. V was cut by 6 bases and J by 8 bases, with 16 bases left in between. Germline-derived CDR1 and CDR2 are MNHEY and SMNVEV (reference sequence). The CDR3 has 14 residues. The chain's CDR3 is CASSPRARGGELFF. DNA for the CDR3: TGTGCCAGCAGCCCACGGGCCCGAGGAGGGGAGCTGTTTTTT.

This clone is a singleton in its sample. V gene TRBV5-6 combines with J gene TRBJ1-4; D ambiguous. Germline values: CDR1 SGHDT, CDR2 YYEEEE. Trimming shortened V by 1 base and J by 0 bases, and 10 bases separated the two germline ends. This CDR3 spans 16 amino acids. The CDR3 nucleotides read TGTGCCAGCAGCTTGTTGGGCCGGACAACTAATGAAAAACTGTTTTTT. It yields the protein CASSLLGRTTNEKLFF.